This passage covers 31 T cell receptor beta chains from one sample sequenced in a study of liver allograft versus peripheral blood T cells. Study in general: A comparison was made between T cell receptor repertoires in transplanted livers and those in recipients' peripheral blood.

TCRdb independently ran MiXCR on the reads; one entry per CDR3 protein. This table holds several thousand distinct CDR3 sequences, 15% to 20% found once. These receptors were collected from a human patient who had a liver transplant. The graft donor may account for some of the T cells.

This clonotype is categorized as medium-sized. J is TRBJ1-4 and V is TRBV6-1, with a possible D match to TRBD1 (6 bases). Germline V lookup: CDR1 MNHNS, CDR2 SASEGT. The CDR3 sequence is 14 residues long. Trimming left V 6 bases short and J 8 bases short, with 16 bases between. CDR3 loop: CASRTGGQPEKLFF. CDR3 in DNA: TGTGCCAGCAGGACCGGGGGACAACCCGAAAAACTGTTTTTT.

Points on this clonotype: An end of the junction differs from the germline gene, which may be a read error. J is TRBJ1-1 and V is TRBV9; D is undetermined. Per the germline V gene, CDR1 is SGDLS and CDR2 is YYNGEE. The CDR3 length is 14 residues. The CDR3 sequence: CASSVASKNTEAFF. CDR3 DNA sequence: TGTGCCAGCAGCGTAGCAAGTAAAAACACTGAGGCTTTCTTT.

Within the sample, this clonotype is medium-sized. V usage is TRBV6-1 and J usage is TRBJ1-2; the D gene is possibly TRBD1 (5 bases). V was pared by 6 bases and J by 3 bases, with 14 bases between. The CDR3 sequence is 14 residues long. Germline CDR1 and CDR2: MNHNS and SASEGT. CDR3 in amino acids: CASRAGPYYYGYTF. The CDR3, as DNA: TGTGCCAGCAGGGCGGGACCGTACTACTATGGCTACACCTTC.

The CDR3 DNA sequence: TGTGCCAGCAGTTATGGGCAGGGGGCAGAGGGCTACACCTTC. Translating gives CASSYGQGAEGYTF. V and J are TRBV6-2 or TRBV6-3 and TRBJ1-2; TRBD1 matches at 8 bases. Germline assignment: CDR1 MNHEY and CDR2 SVGEGT. The CDR3 runs 14 residues. The junction had 8 bases not matched to a gene; V was cut back by 3 bases and J by 8 bases.

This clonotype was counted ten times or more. The CDR3 sequence: CSAGHSTDTQYF. In DNA form, the CDR3 reads TGCAGCGCCGGACACAGCACAGATACGCAGTATTTT. The chain carries TRBV29-1 and TRBJ2-3; perhaps TRBD1 as D (5 bases). The germline V gene encodes CDR1 SQVTM and CDR2 ANQGSEA. Trimming removed 7 bases at V and 0 bases at J, with 8 bases between. The CDR3 sequence is 12 residues long.

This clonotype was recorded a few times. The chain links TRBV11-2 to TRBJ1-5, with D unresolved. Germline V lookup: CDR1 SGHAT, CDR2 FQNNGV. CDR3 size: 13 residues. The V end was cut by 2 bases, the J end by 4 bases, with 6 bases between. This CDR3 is CASSLSTNQPQHF. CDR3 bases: TGTGCCAGCAGCTTATCCACAAATCAGCCCCAGCATTTT.

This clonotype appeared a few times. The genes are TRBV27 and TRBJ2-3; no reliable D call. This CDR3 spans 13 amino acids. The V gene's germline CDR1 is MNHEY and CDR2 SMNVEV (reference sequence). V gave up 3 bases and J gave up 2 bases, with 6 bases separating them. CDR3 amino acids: CASSFANTDTQYF. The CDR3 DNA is TGTGCCAGCAGTTTCGCTAACACAGATACGCAGTATTTT.

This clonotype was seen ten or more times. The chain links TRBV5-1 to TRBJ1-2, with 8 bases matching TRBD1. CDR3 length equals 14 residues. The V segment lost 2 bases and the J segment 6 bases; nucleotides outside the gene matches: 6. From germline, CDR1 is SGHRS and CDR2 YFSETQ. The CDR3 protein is CASSFRDRRDGYTF. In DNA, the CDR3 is TGCGCCAGCAGCTTCAGGGACAGGAGGGATGGCTACACCTTC. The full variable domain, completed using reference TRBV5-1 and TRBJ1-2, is KAGVTQTPRYLIKTRGQQVTLSCSPISGHRSVSWYQQTPGQGLQFLFEYFSETQRNKGNFPGRFSGRQFSNSRSEMNVSTLELGDSALYLCASSFRDRRDGYTFGSGTRLTVV.

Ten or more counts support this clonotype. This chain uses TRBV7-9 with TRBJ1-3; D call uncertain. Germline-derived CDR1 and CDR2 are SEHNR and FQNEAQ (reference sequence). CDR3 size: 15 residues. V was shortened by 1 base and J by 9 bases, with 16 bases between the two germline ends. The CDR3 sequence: CASSLGTLDGSTIYF. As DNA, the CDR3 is TGTGCCAGCAGCTTAGGGACCCTGGATGGTAGCACCATATATTTT.

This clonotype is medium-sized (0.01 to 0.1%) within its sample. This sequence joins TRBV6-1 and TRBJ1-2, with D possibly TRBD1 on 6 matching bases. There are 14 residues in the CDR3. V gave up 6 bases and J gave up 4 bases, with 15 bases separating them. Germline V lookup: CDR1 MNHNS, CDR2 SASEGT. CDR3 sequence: CASRRSAGAYGYTF. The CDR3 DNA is TGTGCCAGCAGGCGGAGTGCAGGGGCCTATGGCTACACCTTC.

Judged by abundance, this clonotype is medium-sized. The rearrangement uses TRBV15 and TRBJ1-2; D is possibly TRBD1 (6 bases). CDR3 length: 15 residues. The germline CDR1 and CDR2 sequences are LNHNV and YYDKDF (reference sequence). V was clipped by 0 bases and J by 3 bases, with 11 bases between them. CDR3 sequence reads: CATSRDPGHHYGYTF. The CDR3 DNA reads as TGTGCCACCAGCAGAGATCCGGGACACCACTATGGCTACACCTTC. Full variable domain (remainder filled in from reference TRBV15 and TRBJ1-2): DAMVIQNPRYQVTQFGKPVTLSCSQTLNHNVMYWYQQKSSQAPKLLFHYYDKDFNNEADTPDNFQSRRPNTSFCFLDIRSPGLGDTAMYLCATSRDPGHHYGYTFGSGTRLTVV.

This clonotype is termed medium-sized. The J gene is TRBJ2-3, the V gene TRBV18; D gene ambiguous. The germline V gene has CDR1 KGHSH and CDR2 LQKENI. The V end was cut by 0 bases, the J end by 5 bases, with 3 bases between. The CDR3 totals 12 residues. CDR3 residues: CASSPPVDTQYF. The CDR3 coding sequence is TGTGCCAGCTCACCACCCGTAGATACGCAGTATTTT.

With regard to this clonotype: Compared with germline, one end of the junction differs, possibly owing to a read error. Written as DNA, the CDR3 is TGTGACAGCAGTTATCGCCAGGGGGAGTTTGAGCAGTTCTTC. This translates into CDSSYRQGEFEQFF. The rearrangement uses TRBV6-6 and TRBJ2-1, with 7 bases lining up with TRBD1. From germline, CDR1 is MNHNY and CDR2 SVGAGI (reference sequence). The CDR3 consists of 14 residues.

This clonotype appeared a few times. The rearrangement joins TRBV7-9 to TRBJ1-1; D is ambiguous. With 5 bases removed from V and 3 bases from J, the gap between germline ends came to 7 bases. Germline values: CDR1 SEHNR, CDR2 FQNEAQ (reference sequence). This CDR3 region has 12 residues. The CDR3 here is CASSLSYTEAFF. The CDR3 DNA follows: TGTGCCAGCAGCCTCAGTTACACTGAAGCTTTCTTT.

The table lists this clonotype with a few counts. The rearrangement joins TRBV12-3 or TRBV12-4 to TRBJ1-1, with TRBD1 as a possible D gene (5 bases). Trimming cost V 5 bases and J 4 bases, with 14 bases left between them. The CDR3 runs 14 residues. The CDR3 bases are TGTGCCAGCAGTCCCGCTCCGGGGGGCACTGAAGCTTTCTTT. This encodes CASSPAPGGTEAFF.

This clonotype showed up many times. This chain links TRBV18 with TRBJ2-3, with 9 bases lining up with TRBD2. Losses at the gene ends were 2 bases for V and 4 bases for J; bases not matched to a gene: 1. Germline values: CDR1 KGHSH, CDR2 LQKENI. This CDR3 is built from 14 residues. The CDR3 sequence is CASSPASGADTQYF. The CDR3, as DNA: TGTGCCAGCTCACCAGCTAGCGGGGCAGATACGCAGTATTTT.

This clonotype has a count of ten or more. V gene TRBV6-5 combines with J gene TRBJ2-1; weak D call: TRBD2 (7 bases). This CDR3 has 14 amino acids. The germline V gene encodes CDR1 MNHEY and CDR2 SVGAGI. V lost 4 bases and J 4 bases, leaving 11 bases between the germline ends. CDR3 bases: TGTGCCAGCAGTTCCGGGGGGCATTACAATGAGCAGTTCTTC. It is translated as CASSSGGHYNEQFF.

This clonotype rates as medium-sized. For the CDR3, the DNA is TGTGCCAGCTCACTGGACAGGGACGCTGGCAATGAGCAGTTCTTC. Protein: CASSLDRDAGNEQFF. The rearrangement links TRBV18 to TRBJ2-1; 8 bases fit TRBD1. With 4 bases clipped from V and 6 bases from J, the junction kept 8 bases outside the gene matches. Germline CDR1 KGHSH, CDR2 LQKENI. The CDR3 length is 15 residues.

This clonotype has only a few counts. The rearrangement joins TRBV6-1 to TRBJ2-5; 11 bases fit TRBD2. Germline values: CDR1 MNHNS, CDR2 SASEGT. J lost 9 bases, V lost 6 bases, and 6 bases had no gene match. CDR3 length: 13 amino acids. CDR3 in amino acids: CASSPLAGGAQYF. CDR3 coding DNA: TGTGCCAGCAGCCCTCTAGCGGGAGGAGCCCAGTACTTC.

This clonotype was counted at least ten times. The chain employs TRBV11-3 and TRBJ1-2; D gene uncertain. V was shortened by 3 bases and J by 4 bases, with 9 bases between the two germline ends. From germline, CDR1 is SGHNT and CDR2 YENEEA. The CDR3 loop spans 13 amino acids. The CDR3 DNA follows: TGTGCCAGCAGCTTCTCACGGGGCTATGGCTACACCTTC. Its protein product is CASSFSRGYGYTF.

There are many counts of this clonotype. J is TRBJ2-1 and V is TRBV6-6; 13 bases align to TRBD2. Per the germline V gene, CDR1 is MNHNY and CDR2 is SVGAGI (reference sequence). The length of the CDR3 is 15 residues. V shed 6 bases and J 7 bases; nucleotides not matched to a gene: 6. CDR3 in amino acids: CASRTSGGALNEQFF. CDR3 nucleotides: TGTGCCAGCAGAACTAGCGGGGGGGCGTTAAATGAGCAGTTCTTC.

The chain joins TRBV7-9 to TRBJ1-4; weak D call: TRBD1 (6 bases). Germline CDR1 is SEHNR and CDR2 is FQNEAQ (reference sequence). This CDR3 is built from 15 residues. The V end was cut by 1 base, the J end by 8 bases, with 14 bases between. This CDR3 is CASSLGTGAGEKLFF. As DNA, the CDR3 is TGTGCCAGCAGCTTAGGAACGGGGGCGGGAGAAAAACTGTTTTTT.

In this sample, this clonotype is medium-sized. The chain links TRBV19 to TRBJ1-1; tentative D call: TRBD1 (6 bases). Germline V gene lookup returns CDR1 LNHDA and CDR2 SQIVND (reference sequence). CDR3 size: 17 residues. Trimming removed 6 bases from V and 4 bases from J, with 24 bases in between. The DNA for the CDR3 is TGTGCCAGTAGCGATAGGACAGTCCCGGGGACCATCACTGAAGCTTTCTTT. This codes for CASSDRTVPGTITEAFF.

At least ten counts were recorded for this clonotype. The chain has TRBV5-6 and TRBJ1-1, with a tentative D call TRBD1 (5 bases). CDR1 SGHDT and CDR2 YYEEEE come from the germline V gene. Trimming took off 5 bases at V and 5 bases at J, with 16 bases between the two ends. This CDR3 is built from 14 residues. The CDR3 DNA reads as TGTGCCAGCAGTTCCTCAGGGTTTGGGACTGAAGCTTTCTTT. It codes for CASSSSGFGTEAFF. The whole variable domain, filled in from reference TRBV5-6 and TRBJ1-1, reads DAGVTQSPTHLIKTRGQQVTLRCSPKSGHDTVSWYQQALGQGPQFIFQYYEEEERQRGNFPDRFSGHQFPNYSSELNVNALLLGDSALYLCASSSSGFGTEAFFGQGTRLTVV.

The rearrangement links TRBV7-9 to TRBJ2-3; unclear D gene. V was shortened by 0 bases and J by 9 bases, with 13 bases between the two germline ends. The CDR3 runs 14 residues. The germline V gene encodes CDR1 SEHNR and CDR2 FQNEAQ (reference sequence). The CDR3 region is CASSLAPTMGTQYF. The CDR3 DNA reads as TGTGCCAGCAGCTTAGCTCCCACGATGGGGACGCAGTATTTT.

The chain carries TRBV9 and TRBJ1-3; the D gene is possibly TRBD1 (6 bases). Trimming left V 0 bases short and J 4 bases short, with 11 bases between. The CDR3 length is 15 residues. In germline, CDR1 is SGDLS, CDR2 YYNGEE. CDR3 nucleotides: TGTGCCAGCAGCGTAGGACCAGGGGACGGAAACACCATATATTTT. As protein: CASSVGPGDGNTIYF.

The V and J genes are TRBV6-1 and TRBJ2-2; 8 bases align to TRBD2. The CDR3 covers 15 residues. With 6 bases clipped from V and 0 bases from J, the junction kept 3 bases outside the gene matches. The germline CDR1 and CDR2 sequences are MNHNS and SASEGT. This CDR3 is CASSRGGSNTGELFF. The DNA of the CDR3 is TGTGCCAGCAGCCGCGGGGGGTCGAACACCGGGGAGCTGTTTTTT.

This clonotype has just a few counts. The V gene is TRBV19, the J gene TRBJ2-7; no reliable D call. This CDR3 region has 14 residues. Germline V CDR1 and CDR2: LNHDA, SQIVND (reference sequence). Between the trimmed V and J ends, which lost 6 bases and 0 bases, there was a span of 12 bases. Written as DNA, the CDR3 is TGTGCCAGTAGAAACACCGCGTTCTCCTACGAGCAGTACTTC. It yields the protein CASRNTAFSYEQYF.

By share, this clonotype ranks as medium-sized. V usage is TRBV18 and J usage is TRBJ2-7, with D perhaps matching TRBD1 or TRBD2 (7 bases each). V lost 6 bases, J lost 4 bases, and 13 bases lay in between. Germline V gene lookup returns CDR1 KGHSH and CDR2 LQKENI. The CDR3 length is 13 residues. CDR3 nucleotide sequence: TGTGCCAGCTCCTGGGAGGGGGCTTACGAGCAGTACTTC. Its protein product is CASSWEGAYEQYF.

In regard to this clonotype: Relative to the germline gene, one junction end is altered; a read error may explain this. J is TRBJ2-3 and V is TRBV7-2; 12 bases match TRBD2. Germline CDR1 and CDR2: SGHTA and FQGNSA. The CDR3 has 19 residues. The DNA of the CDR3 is TGTGTCAGCAGTCGAACCAGGCCAGGACTAGCGGGGAACACAGATACGCAGTATTTT. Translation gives CVSSRTRPGLAGNTDTQYF.

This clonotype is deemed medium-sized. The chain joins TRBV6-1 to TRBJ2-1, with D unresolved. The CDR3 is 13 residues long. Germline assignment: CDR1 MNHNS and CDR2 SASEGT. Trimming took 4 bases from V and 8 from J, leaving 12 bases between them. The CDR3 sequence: CASSGPPSYEQFF. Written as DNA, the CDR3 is TGTGCCAGCAGTGGGCCCCCATCATATGAGCAGTTCTTC.